Many counts were recorded for the clone carrying this TCR beta chain. What it binds is unknown. CDR3 size: 14 residues. Trimming removed 5 bases from V and 7 bases from J, with 17 bases in between. The germline CDR1 and CDR2 sequences are MDHEN and SYDVKM. Inclusion characteristics of ophthalmopathy patients comprised a Clinical Activity Score of at least 3, a NOSPECS grade of at least 4, and duration under 3 months. Diagnoses were established using clinical symptoms, serum thyroxine and TRAb, thyroid ultrasound and orbital computed tomography. PBMCs were derived from around 10 ml fresh peripheral blood. The data belong to a study of T cells in Graves' hyperthyroidism and ophthalmopathy. Overall study results and limits: Ophthalmopathy was separated from stable hyperthyroidism by a 13 V-J model.

RNA transcripts gave rise to amplified TCR beta CDR3 regions. HTBI primers were the set used in a first-round RT-PCR of the TCR CDR3. One entry per CDR3 protein, called by TCRdb with MiXCR from the multiplex PCR reads. Of roughly 280,000 distinct CDR3 sequences in the sample, 15% to 20% are singletons; the top ten hold over 50%. The TCR comes from a woman aged 60 to 75 with Graves' ophthalmopathy. This chain uses TRBV28 with TRBJ1-2; no definite D call. Source material: blood. The CDR3 DNA reads as TGTGCCAGCAGTCCTCCATCCTCAGCGACTGGCTACACCTTC. Translated, it gives CASSPPSSATGYTF.